Detailed here is one T cell receptor (beta chain). Its antigen remains unidentified. The sample originates from a study of CD8+CD57+ T cells in acquired aplastic anemia. Overall study context: DNA per sorted CD4+ or CD8+ sample ranged 0.2 to 27.4 ug, averaging roughly 3.2 ug.

General study results and limits: Patients and controls had in common twenty-nine CD8+ CDR3 sequences. Patients and controls were not found to differ significantly in CD8+ Simpson's diversity.

The TCR beta profiling, which covered VDJ combination and CDR3 sequence, was carried out using genomic DNA as the template. TCRdb itself ran the reads through MiXCR, one entry per CDR3 protein. Found here are just over 200,000 distinct CDR3 sequences, 65% of them singletons; the top ten hold 58%. In patients chosen for sequencing, flow cytometry had shown CD8+CD57+ cell expansion. As a group, the patients uniformly had severe acquired aplastic anemia. The sequencing input was sorted CD4+, CD8+, or CD8+CD57+ T cells (not recorded which) from PBMCs. This clonotype was sampled from a human donor with aplastic anemia.

CDR3 in amino acids: CATSSTGYEQYF. Written as DNA, the CDR3 is TGTGCCACCAGTTCGACCGGCTACGAGCAGTACTTC. The chain couples TRBV24-1 to TRBJ2-7, with no clear D. Germline CDR1 and CDR2: KGHDR and SFDVKD. V dropped 6 bases and J dropped 3 bases, with 8 bases sitting between them. The CDR3 loop spans 12 amino acids.